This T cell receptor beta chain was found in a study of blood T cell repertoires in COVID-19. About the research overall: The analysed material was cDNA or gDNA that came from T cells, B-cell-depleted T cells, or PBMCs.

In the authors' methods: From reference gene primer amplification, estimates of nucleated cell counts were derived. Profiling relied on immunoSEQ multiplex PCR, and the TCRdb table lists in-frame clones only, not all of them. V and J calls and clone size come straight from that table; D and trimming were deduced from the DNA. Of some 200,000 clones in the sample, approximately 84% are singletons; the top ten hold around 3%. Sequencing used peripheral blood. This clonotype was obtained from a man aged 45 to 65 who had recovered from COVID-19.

DNA of the CDR3: TGTGCCAGCAGTGCAATAGGGGACAGGGGTTACAATGAGCAGTTCTTC. Protein: CASSAIGDRGYNEQFF. J is TRBJ2-1 and V is TRBV27; the match to TRBD1 covers 10 bases. The CDR3 consists of 16 residues. Germline assignment: CDR1 MNHEY and CDR2 SMNVEV (reference sequence). V trimming: 5 bases; J trimming: 4 bases; junction bases outside the gene matches: 8.